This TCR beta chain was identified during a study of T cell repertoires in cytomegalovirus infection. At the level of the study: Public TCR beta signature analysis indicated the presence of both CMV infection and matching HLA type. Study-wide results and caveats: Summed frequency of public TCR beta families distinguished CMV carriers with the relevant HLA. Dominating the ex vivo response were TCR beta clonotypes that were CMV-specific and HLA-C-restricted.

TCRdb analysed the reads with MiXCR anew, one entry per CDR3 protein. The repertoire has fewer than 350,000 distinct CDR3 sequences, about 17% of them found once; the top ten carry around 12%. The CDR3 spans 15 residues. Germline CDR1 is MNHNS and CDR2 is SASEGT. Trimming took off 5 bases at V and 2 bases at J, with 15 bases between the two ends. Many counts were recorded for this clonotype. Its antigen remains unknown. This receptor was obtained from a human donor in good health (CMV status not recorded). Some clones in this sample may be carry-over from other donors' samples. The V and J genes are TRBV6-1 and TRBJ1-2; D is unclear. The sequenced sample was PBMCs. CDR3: CASSLILGRNYGYTF. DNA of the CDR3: TGTGCCAGCAGTCTAATACTCGGACGGAACTATGGCTACACCTTC.